A single sample gave rise to the 14 T cell receptor beta chains below, sequenced in a study of patients and donors after allogeneic stem cell transplantation. One entry per CDR3 protein, called by TCRdb with MiXCR from the RT-PCR reads. The sample lists over 200,000 distinct CDR3 sequences; around two fifths were seen once. What was sequenced was blood, either unsorted or a sorted T cell fraction (not recorded which). These TCRs come from a human donor who was either an allogeneic HSCT recipient or a stem cell or donor lymphocyte infusion donor (not recorded which). It is not recorded whose cells these are; they may come from a transplant donor.

This clonotype was detected ten times or more. The chain is built from TRBV30 and TRBJ1-2; tentatively, D is TRBD1 (5 bases). Trimming shortened V by 0 bases and J by 5 bases, and 13 bases separated the two germline ends. This CDR3 spans 14 amino acids. Looked up from germline, CDR1 is GTSNPN and CDR2 is SVGIG (reference sequence). The CDR3: CAWSVLGGEYGYTF. The CDR3 nucleotides are TGTGCCTGGAGTGTACTCGGGGGAGAGTATGGCTACACCTTC.

The chain uses TRBV5-1 and TRBJ1-1; D gene unclear. V lost 0 bases, J lost 5 bases, and 14 bases lay in between. Germline CDR1 reads SGHRS; CDR2 reads YFSETQ. The CDR3 extends over 15 amino acids. CDR3 in amino acids: CASSLATPEGTEAFF. The CDR3 DNA follows: TGCGCCAGCAGCTTGGCCACTCCAGAAGGGACTGAAGCTTTCTTT. The whole variable domain, remainder taken from reference TRBV5-1 and TRBJ1-1, is KAGVTQTPRYLIKTRGQQVTLSCSPISGHRSVSWYQQTPGQGLQFLFEYFSETQRNKGNFPGRFSGRQFSNSRSEMNVSTLELGDSALYLCASSLATPEGTEAFFGQGTRLTVV.

This clonotype was detected only a few times. This sequence joins TRBV4-1 and TRBJ1-5; 7 bases align to TRBD1. The length of the CDR3 is 18 residues. CDR1 and CDR2 from the germline V gene are MGHRA and YSYEKL. With V trimmed by 1 base and J by 0 bases, 9 bases remained unmatched. The CDR3 spells CASSQGQGRDYSNQPQHF. The CDR3 DNA is TGCGCCAGCAGCCAAGGACAGGGTAGGGACTATAGCAATCAGCCCCAGCATTTT.

The genes are TRBV6-5 and TRBJ1-1; a possible D gene is TRBD1 (5 bases). CDR1 is MNHEY, CDR2 SVGAGI, per germline. Trimming took 6 bases from V and 6 from J, leaving 17 bases between them. This CDR3 is built from 14 residues. The CDR3 region is CASSPPTQGAEAFF. The CDR3 nucleotides read TGTGCCAGCAGCCCCCCCACCCAGGGCGCTGAAGCTTTCTTT.

V usage is TRBV4-3 and J usage is TRBJ1-4; no clear D. The V end lost 3 bases, the J end lost 7 bases, and 9 bases lay between the germline ends. Germline CDR1 reads LGHNA; CDR2 reads YSLEER. This CDR3 region has 13 residues. CDR3 region: CASSHNGGEKLFF. CDR3 coding DNA: TGCGCCAGCAGCCACAATGGAGGTGAAAAACTGTTTTTT.

Here the CDR3 reads CATSGDEGYGYTF. CDR3 in DNA: TGTGCCACCAGTGGGGACGAAGGCTATGGCTACACCTTC. The chain carries TRBV24-1 and TRBJ1-2; D possibly corresponds to TRBD1 (5 bases). CDR1 and CDR2 from the germline V gene are KGHDR and SFDVKD. Deletions cut 5 bases from V and 4 bases from J, with 10 bases between. The CDR3 is 13 amino acids.

This chain connects TRBV11-2 to TRBJ1-4, with 7 bases that match TRBD1. Germline values: CDR1 SGHAT, CDR2 FQNNGV. V trimming: 5 bases; J trimming: 2 bases; junction bases outside the gene matches: 8. The CDR3 runs to 16 residues. This CDR3 is CASSTRRQGTNEKLFF. The DNA of the CDR3 is TGTGCCAGCAGCACACGTAGACAGGGTACTAATGAAAAACTGTTTTTT.

This clonotype was counted only a few times. The rearrangement uses TRBV28 and TRBJ1-5; perhaps TRBD1 as D (5 bases). The V end lost 6 bases, the J end lost 5 bases, and 14 bases lay between the germline ends. From germline, CDR1 is MDHEN and CDR2 SYDVKM. The CDR3 loop spans 14 amino acids. The CDR3 nucleotides read TGTGCCAGCAGCTTGGGGGACCGCTATCAGCCCCAGCATTTT. Translating gives CASSLGDRYQPQHF.

This chain uses TRBV7-9 with TRBJ1-5; D is ambiguous. The CDR3 loop spans 16 amino acids. V lost 1 base and J lost 0, with 10 bases in between. Germline V gene lookup returns CDR1 SEHNR and CDR2 FQNEAQ (reference sequence). The CDR3 DNA is TGTGCCAGCAGCTTAGGAGGTGGGAATAGCAATCAGCCCCAGCATTTT. It translates to CASSLGGGNSNQPQHF.

The chain has TRBV2 and TRBJ1-1, with 7 bases lining up with TRBD1. In germline, CDR1 is SNHLY, CDR2 FYNNEI. This CDR3 is built from 13 residues. Trimming took 6 bases from V and 4 from J; bases not matched to a gene: 5. This CDR3 is CASSDRVGTEAFF. In DNA, the CDR3 is TGTGCCAGCAGCGACAGGGTCGGCACTGAAGCTTTCTTT.

This clonotype was counted a few times. The genes are TRBV19 and TRBJ1-5; 8 nucleotides line up with TRBD1. There are 16 residues in the CDR3. CDR1 and CDR2 (germline): LNHDA, SQIVND (reference sequence). The CDR3 sequence: CAGGQGGSFSNQPQHF. As DNA, the CDR3 is TGTGCGGGAGGACAGGGAGGCTCCTTTAGCAATCAGCCCCAGCATTTT.

V is TRBV28 and J is TRBJ1-6; D is unclear. The CDR3 has 17 amino acids. V was trimmed by 2 bases and J by 6 bases, leaving 17 bases between them. Looked up from germline, CDR1 is MDHEN and CDR2 is SYDVKM. The CDR3 region is CASSLPWPGRPNSPLHF. CDR3 nucleotides: TGTGCCAGCAGTTTACCCTGGCCCGGCAGACCTAATTCACCCCTCCACTTT.

This clonotype was seen more than once but under ten times. The chain couples TRBV7-6 to TRBJ1-1; D is perhaps TRBD1 (5 bases). This CDR3 is 15 amino acids long. CDR1 and CDR2 (germline): SGHVS, FNYEAQ. V was trimmed by 5 bases and J by 1 base, leaving 14 bases between them. The CDR3 region has the DNA TGTGCCAGCAGCGCGCGGGACGGCGCGAACACTGAAGCTTTCTTT. It translates to CASSARDGANTEAFF.

The chain uses TRBV5-6 and TRBJ1-1; the D gene is possibly TRBD1 (5 bases). The CDR3 runs to 14 residues. The V gene's germline CDR1 is SGHDT and CDR2 YYEEEE. The ends were cut back, 5 bases at V and 2 bases at J, with 13 bases in the middle. CDR3 bases: TGTGCCAGCAGTTGGCGGGACGGAAACACTGAAGCTTTCTTT. Protein product: CASSWRDGNTEAFF.